The next 15 T cell receptor beta chains were all read from a single sample in a study of persistence of HIV-infected CD4 T cells. The immunoSEQ assay was version 4, run in survey mode. The protocol was immunoSEQ multiplex PCR, while the TCRdb copy is restricted to in-frame clones and leaves out a portion. The sample records under 40,000 clones, approximately 70% being singletons. The stimulus was an HIV-1 Gag 15-mer peptide pool, 0.9 to 1 ug/peptide/mL. Sorting selected CD4+ T cells upregulating both CD40 ligand and CD69. These receptors have no identified antigens. The sequences come from CD4+ T cells sorted from PBMCs after approximately 19-hour stimulation, collected from a patient who received antiretroviral therapy. The receptors come from an adult man with HIV who was CMV-seropositive.

This chain joins TRBV18 and TRBJ2-2; D might be TRBD2 (6 bases). This CDR3 spans 16 amino acids. CDR1 is KGHSH, CDR2 LQKENI, per germline. Trimming stripped 3 bases from V and 0 bases from J, with 11 bases between. CDR3 coding DNA: TGTGCCAGCTCACCCAACCCGGGAGCGAACACCGGGGAGCTGTTTTTT. This gives the protein CASSPNPGANTGELFF.

This chain links TRBV5-1 with TRBJ2-1; TRBD1 is a possible D gene (5 bases). Deletions cut 3 bases from V and 3 bases from J, with 13 bases between. This CDR3 has 15 residues. In germline, CDR1 is SGHRS, CDR2 YFSETQ. Written as DNA, the CDR3 is TGCGCCAGCAGCTCGTCGACAGAGAACTACAATGAGCAGTTCTTC. Translating gives CASSSSTENYNEQFF.

The chain joins TRBV24-1 to TRBJ2-1; no definite D call. Germline CDR1 and CDR2: KGHDR and SFDVKD. The CDR3 loop spans 12 amino acids. Trimming removed 5 bases at V and 4 bases at J, with 5 bases between. CDR3 nucleotides: TGTGCCACCAGTGGCGGTTACAATGAGCAGTTCTTC. Translation: CATSGGYNEQFF.

The chain recombines TRBV3-1 (or the pseudogene TRBV3-2) with TRBJ2-7, with unresolved D. Deletions cut 0 bases from V and 5 bases from J, with 14 bases between. Germline CDR1 LGHDT, CDR2 YNNKEL (reference sequence). The CDR3 length is 15 residues. The chain's CDR3 is CASSQDWSYSNEQYF. DNA of the CDR3: TGTGCCAGCAGCCAAGATTGGAGCTATTCAAACGAGCAGTACTTC.

This rearrangement joins TRBV28 to TRBJ1-1; D possibly corresponds to TRBD1 (5 bases). Between the trimmed V and J ends, which lost 7 bases and 2 bases, there was a span of 14 bases. CDR3 length: 14 residues. Germline-derived CDR1 and CDR2 are MDHEN and SYDVKM. The CDR3 region has the DNA TGTGCCAGCAAAAGAGAGGGGAGAAACACTGAAGCTTTCTTT. It encodes CASKREGRNTEAFF.

The chain employs TRBV3-1 (or the pseudogene TRBV3-2) and TRBJ1-1; a weak D match, TRBD1 (6 bases). This CDR3 is built from 17 residues. Germline CDR1 is LGHDT and CDR2 is YNNKEL (reference sequence). Trimming removed 4 bases at V and 5 bases at J, with 23 bases between. CDR3 in amino acids: CASSLGVGRGGGTEAFF. CDR3 nucleotides: TGTGCCAGCAGCCTGGGGGTCGGCAGGGGTGGTGGGACTGAAGCTTTCTTT.

The chain is built from TRBV7-9 and TRBJ2-7; unclear D gene. The CDR3 contains 17 residues. The ends were cut back, 4 bases at V and 0 bases at J, with 19 bases in the middle. Per germline, CDR1 SEHNR and CDR2 FQNEAQ (reference sequence). The CDR3 DNA reads TGTGCCAGCAGCTCTCCACAATTATCATGGGCCTCCTACGAGCAGTACTTC. Protein product: CASSSPQLSWASYEQYF. Full variable domain (remainder filled in from reference TRBV7-9 and TRBJ2-7): DTGVSQNPRHKITKRGQNVTFRCDPISEHNRLYWYRQTLGQGPEFLTYFQNEAQLEKSRLLSDRFSAERPKGSFSTLEIQRTEQGDSAMYLCASSSPQLSWASYEQYFGPGTRLTVT.

The V call is TRBV6-5, the J call TRBJ2-5; possibly TRBD2 for D (6 bases). The CDR3 consists of 11 residues. V was pared by 6 bases and J by 5 bases, with 7 bases between. Germline V CDR1 and CDR2: MNHEY, SVGAGI. The CDR3 loop is CASSGGETQYF. The CDR3 coding sequence is TGTGCCAGCAGCGGAGGGGAGACCCAGTACTTC.

This clone was observed a handful of times. The rearrangement joins TRBV7-9 to TRBJ1-2; D is possibly TRBD1 (5 bases). Germline V CDR1 and CDR2: SEHNR, FQNEAQ (reference sequence). V lost 1 base and J lost 7, with 10 bases in between. The CDR3 runs 13 residues. The CDR3 spells CASSLESGGGYTF. In DNA form, the CDR3 reads TGTGCCAGCAGCTTAGAGTCGGGGGGTGGCTACACCTTC.

This chain links TRBV10-1 with TRBJ1-6; D unclear. CDR1 is WNHNN, CDR2 SYGVQD, per germline (reference sequence). The CDR3 is 13 amino acids. The V end was cut by 8 bases, the J end by 7 bases, with 12 bases between. The chain's CDR3 is CASDRLGNSPLHF. CDR3 DNA: TGCGCCAGCGACCGCTTGGGGAATTCACCCCTCCACTTT.

This chain joins TRBV4-1 and TRBJ1-2, with D possibly matching TRBD1 (5 bases). The CDR3 runs to 15 residues. CDR1 is MGHRA, CDR2 YSYEKL, per germline. Trimming stripped 1 base from V and 0 bases from J, with 9 bases between. CDR3 DNA: TGCGCCAGCAGCCAAGGATTGACAGCTAACTATGGCTACACCTTC. This translates into CASSQGLTANYGYTF.

Only one count was recorded for this clone. The CDR3: CASSLSMTYEQYF. The CDR3 DNA reads TGTGCCAGCAGCCTTAGTATGACCTACGAGCAGTACTTC. The gene calls are TRBV3-1 (or the pseudogene TRBV3-2) and TRBJ2-7; no clear D. Trimming stripped 4 bases from V and 2 bases from J, with 9 bases between. Germline-derived CDR1 and CDR2 are LGHDT and YNNKEL (reference sequence). This CDR3 contains 13 residues.

This chain links TRBV3-1 (or the pseudogene TRBV3-2) with TRBJ1-3; D is unclear. This CDR3 is built from 15 residues. Trimming took 5 bases from V and 4 from J, leaving 15 bases between them. Germline V CDR1 and CDR2: LGHDT, YNNKEL (reference sequence). CDR3 protein: CASSVGLSGGNTIYF. The CDR3 nucleotides read TGTGCCAGCAGCGTTGGACTATCGGGAGGAAACACCATATATTTT.

V usage is TRBV6-1 and J usage is TRBJ1-5; a possible D gene is TRBD1 (6 bases). From germline, CDR1 is MNHNS and CDR2 SASEGT. V was clipped by 2 bases and J by 9 bases, with 17 bases between them. This CDR3 is 15 amino acids long. CDR3 bases: TGTGCCAGCAGTGAACGGCAGGGGATTCAGGGGCCCCAGCATTTT. This encodes CASSERQGIQGPQHF.

This chain uses TRBV28 with TRBJ1-2; 9 bases fit TRBD1. The CDR3 is made up of 13 amino acids. V gave up 5 bases and J gave up 8 bases; unmatched junction bases: 6. Germline V gene lookup returns CDR1 MDHEN and CDR2 SYDVKM. The CDR3 region is CASSRSTGGGYTF. DNA for the CDR3: TGTGCCAGCAGTCGATCGACAGGGGGGGGCTACACCTTC.